The clone carrying this T cell receptor beta chain was counted a few times. V was pared by 5 bases and J by 6 bases, with 19 bases between. The CDR3 is 15 residues long. Germline V gene data show CDR1 as SGHVS and CDR2 as FNYEAQ. This sample was included in a study of T cells of healthy individuals. Each CDR3 protein is one row after TCRdb ran MiXCR on the 5' RACE reads. The sample lists about 96,000 distinct CDR3 sequences, roughly 15% occurring once. The chain employs TRBV7-6 and TRBJ1-1; unclear D gene. The clonotype was recovered from a human donor in good health. As DNA, the CDR3 is TGTGCCAGCAGCCTTTTGCCTGACCTAGCAGCTGAAGCTTTCTTT. Translating it yields CASSLLPDLAAEAFF.